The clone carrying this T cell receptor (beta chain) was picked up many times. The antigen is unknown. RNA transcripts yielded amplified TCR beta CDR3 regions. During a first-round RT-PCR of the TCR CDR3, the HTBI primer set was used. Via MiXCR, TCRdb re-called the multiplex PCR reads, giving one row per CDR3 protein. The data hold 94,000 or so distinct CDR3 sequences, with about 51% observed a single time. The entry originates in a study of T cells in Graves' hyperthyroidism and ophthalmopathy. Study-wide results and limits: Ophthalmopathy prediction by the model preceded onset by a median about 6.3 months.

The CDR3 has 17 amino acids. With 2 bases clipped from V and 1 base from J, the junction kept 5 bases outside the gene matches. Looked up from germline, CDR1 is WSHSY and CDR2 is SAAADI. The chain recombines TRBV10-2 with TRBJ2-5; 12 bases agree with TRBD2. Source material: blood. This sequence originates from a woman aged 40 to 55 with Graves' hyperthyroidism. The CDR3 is CASSEPTSGSFQETQYF. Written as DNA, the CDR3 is TGCGCCAGCAGTGAGCCGACTAGCGGGAGTTTCCAAGAGACCCAGTACTTC.